A single sample is the source of the 7 T cell receptor beta chains below, sequenced in a study of blood T cell repertoires in COVID-19 (dated by TCRdb to about 2020). Library preparation used the immunoSEQ multiplex PCR assay. In its TCRdb copy, this immuneACCESS table keeps in-frame sequences only and misses some clones. Where compared with another copy, unresolved V genes explain less than half of these, and the others have no known cause. The sample yields 98,000 or so clones; roughly 84% were counted once. The ten largest clones add up to 10% to 15% of the sample. The sample comprised peripheral blood. Receptors originate from an older woman in a cohort sampled during active or convalescent COVID-19.

In nucleotides, the CDR3 is TGTGCCAGCATCGCGGTTACCTCCTACGAGCAGTACTTC. This gives the protein CASIAVTSYEQYF. The V call is TRBV2, the J call TRBJ2-7; D gene unclear. V lost 7 bases, J lost 0 bases, and 10 bases lay in between. The germline V gene encodes CDR1 SNHLY and CDR2 FYNNEI. This CDR3 contains 13 residues.

The CDR3 coding sequence is TGTGCCAGTAGTTCCAGGGGGGACTATGGCTACACCTTC. Translated: CASSSRGDYGYTF. The J gene is TRBJ1-2, the V gene TRBV19; 7 bases agree with TRBD1. The CDR3 is 13 residues long. The germline gives CDR1 LNHDA, CDR2 SQIVND (reference sequence). With V trimmed by 5 bases and J by 3 bases, 3 bases remained unmatched.

This clone was seen only once. The chain carries TRBV5-8 and TRBJ2-5; 8 bases map to TRBD1. V lost 2 bases and J lost 4; bases outside the gene matches: 4. This CDR3 spans 14 amino acids. The germline V gene encodes CDR1 SGHTS and CDR2 YDEGEE. The CDR3 loop reads CASSLGQGRETQYF. DNA of the CDR3: TGTGCCAGCAGCTTAGGACAGGGAAGAGAGACCCAGTACTTC.

This clone was observed a handful of times. This chain connects TRBV7-2 to TRBJ1-2, with D tentatively TRBD1 (6 bases). Germline V gene data show CDR1 as SGHTA and CDR2 as FQGNSA. There are 18 residues in the CDR3. Trimming cost V 1 base and J 6 bases, with 24 bases left between them. The CDR3 nucleotides read TGTGCCAGCAGCTTAGACGCGGGGGCCCTTCATAGGGGCCATGGCTACACCTTC. This encodes CASSLDAGALHRGHGYTF.

The chain recombines TRBV19 with TRBJ2-5; 9 bases are shared with TRBD2. The V gene's germline CDR1 is LNHDA and CDR2 SQIVND (reference sequence). The CDR3 has 15 residues. V dropped 5 bases and J dropped 5; count of bases not matched to a gene: 9. The CDR3 DNA reads TGTGCCAGTAGTGCCGGGACTAGCCGAGGGGAGACCCAGTACTTC. As protein: CASSAGTSRGETQYF.

The chain carries TRBV4-1 and TRBJ2-1; TRBD1 might be the D (5 bases). V dropped 0 bases and J dropped 4 bases, with 10 bases sitting between them. CDR1 is MGHRA, CDR2 YSYEKL, per germline. The CDR3 sequence is 15 residues long. The CDR3 region has the DNA TGCGCCAGCAGCCAAGAAGGGGTGTTTTACAATGAGCAGTTCTTC. Translating it yields CASSQEGVFYNEQFF.

The chain combines TRBV27 with TRBJ2-1, with a weak D call TRBD2 (6 bases). Germline CDR1 is MNHEY and CDR2 is SMNVEV (reference sequence). There are 15 residues in the CDR3. V was shortened by 2 bases and J by 6 bases, with 14 bases between the two germline ends. In DNA, the CDR3 is TGTGCCAGCAGTTTAGGAGTAGGAGGGCCCAATGAGCAGTTCTTC. It yields the protein CASSLGVGGPNEQFF.